This T cell receptor (beta chain) was obtained from a study of PD-L1 blockade in urothelial cancer. As for the study in general: Patients took up atezolizumab at some point between 2012 and 2014 at 1,200 mg intravenously every 3 weeks. Males with bladder-origin urothelial cancer made up about 90% of the roughly 30 patients.

Deletions cut 5 bases from V and 0 bases from J, with 11 bases between. Germline V gene sequence: CDR1 SGHKS, CDR2 YYEKEE (reference sequence). This CDR3 has 15 amino acids. This clone was seen a single time. Assay used: immunoSEQ multiplex PCR; TCRdb lists only in-frame clones, some missing. The data contain around 30,000 clones, roughly 84% of them singletons. Sample contribution per patient ranged from 1 to 8, covering pretreatment and on-treatment. This TCR was sampled from a man between 60 and 75 years old with urothelial cancer. This material consisted of PBMCs, taken around atezolizumab (anti-PD-L1) treatment. J is TRBJ1-4 and V is TRBV5-5, with D tentatively TRBD1 (6 bases). The DNA for the CDR3 is TGTGCCAGCAGGAGGGGGAGGGCAACTAATGAAAAACTGTTTTTT. It encodes CASRRGRATNEKLFF.